This TCR beta chain was captured by sequencing in a study of blood T cell repertoires in COVID-19. Study-level information: From T cells, B-cell-depleted T cells, or PBMCs came the material, which was cDNA or gDNA.

The CDR3 contains 16 residues. The junction had 10 bases not matched to a gene; V was cut back by 6 bases and J by 4 bases. The V gene's germline CDR1 is SGHTA and CDR2 FQGNSA. Under the authors' procedure: How many nucleated cells were present was estimated from reference gene primer amplification. This table comes from immunoSEQ multiplex PCR, and its TCRdb copy is limited to in-frame clones, with some not included. V, J and clone size are those of that table, while D and trimming were read from the DNA. The table lists 220,000 or so clones, over 80% of them singletons. The origin of this receptor is a woman aged 40 to 49 who had recovered from COVID-19. Sequenced: PBMCs or T cells enriched from blood (not recorded which). The chain couples TRBV7-2 to TRBJ2-1; 9 bases map to TRBD2. In nucleotides, the CDR3 is TGTGCCAGCAGACAAGCTAGCGGGGCTTCTTACAATGAGCAGTTCTTC. The encoded protein is CASRQASGASYNEQFF.